Shown below are 12 T cell receptor beta chains from a single sample sequenced in a study of Ad26.COV2.S vaccination and SARS-CoV-2 variants. The treatment denotes: some 20 received Ad26.COV2.S at low or high dose, single or two shots; about five received placebo; per-sample allocation not given. Samples were taken on day 63 after the first vaccine or placebo injection. Some clones are missing from TCRdb's copy, which holds only in-frame ones; the method was immunoSEQ multiplex PCR. In the table there are 250,000 or so clones, 70% to 90% of which are singletons. Sample: peripheral blood, taken in a trial of Ad26.COV2.S vaccine versus placebo. The receptors originated from a person between 18 and 65 years old who received the Ad26.COV2.S COVID-19 vaccine or a placebo.

V is TRBV5-1 and J is TRBJ2-5, with D tentatively TRBD2 (6 bases). This CDR3 has 15 residues. V lost 0 bases and J lost 5, with 14 bases in between. Looked up from germline, CDR1 is SGHRS and CDR2 is YFSETQ. CDR3 sequence reads: CASSLDGGTDETQYF. CDR3 in DNA: TGCGCCAGCAGCTTGGACGGAGGGACGGATGAGACCCAGTACTTC.

The V call is TRBV4-2, the J call TRBJ2-3, with no clear D. This CDR3 spans 15 amino acids. The V and J ends lost 0 bases and 9 bases respectively, with 16 bases between them. Germline-derived CDR1 and CDR2 are LGHNA and YNFKEQ. The CDR3: CASSQEAEQARTQYF. The CDR3, as DNA: TGTGCCAGCAGCCAAGAGGCGGAACAAGCACGCACGCAGTATTTT.

This clone was detected once. V is TRBV6-2 or TRBV6-3 and J is TRBJ2-7; tentative D call: TRBD2 (6 bases). CDR3 length: 16 amino acids. V lost 6 bases to trimming and J lost 0 bases, with 18 bases between them. Germline values: CDR1 MNHEY, CDR2 SVGEGT. In DNA form, the CDR3 reads TGTGCCAGCAGCCGCCGCGGGGTCGAAAGCTCCTACGAGCAGTACTTC. Protein: CASSRRGVESSYEQYF.

Remarks on this clone: This sample also contains other DNA sequences that code for the same CDR3. The chain joins TRBV6-4 to TRBJ2-3; 8 nucleotides match TRBD1. CDR3 length: 15 amino acids. In germline, CDR1 is MRHNA, CDR2 SNTAGT. V was pared by 0 bases and J by 2 bases, with 1 base of the junction left unmatched. CDR3 bases: TGTGCCAGCAGTGACTCCCAGGGGGCCACAGATACGCAGTATTTT. Translated, it gives CASSDSQGATDTQYF.

CDR3 sequence: CASSEVTAYTEAFF. The CDR3 DNA reads TGTGCCAGCAGTGAAGTCACAGCTTACACTGAAGCTTTCTTT. The chain couples TRBV6-1 to TRBJ1-1; D remains unclear. The germline gives CDR1 MNHNS, CDR2 SASEGT. The CDR3 runs 14 residues. Trimming removed 1 base at V and 3 bases at J, with 9 bases between.

The V call is TRBV30, the J call TRBJ1-5; 8 positions agree with TRBD1. Looked up from germline, CDR1 is GTSNPN and CDR2 is SVGIG (reference sequence). The length of the CDR3 is 13 residues. V dropped 3 bases and J dropped 4; count of bases not matched to a gene: 2. The CDR3, as DNA: TGTGCCTGGAGGGGACAGGAAAATCAGCCCCAGCATTTT. Protein: CAWRGQENQPQHF.

This clone was counted a single time. J is TRBJ1-2 and V is TRBV5-4; TRBD1 might be the D (6 bases). The CDR3 has 14 amino acids. From germline, CDR1 is SGHNT and CDR2 YYREEE (reference sequence). V was pared by 0 bases and J by 4 bases, with 10 bases between. As DNA, the CDR3 is TGTGCCAGCAGCTTGGACGGGACAAGCTATGGCTACACCTTC. Its protein product is CASSLDGTSYGYTF.

The chain uses TRBV5-1 and TRBJ1-2, with D perhaps TRBD1 (6 bases). CDR1 is SGHRS, CDR2 YFSETQ, per germline. CDR3 length: 15 amino acids. V shed 3 bases and J shed 2 bases, with 14 bases lying between them. CDR3 region: CASSWNRDTNYGYTF. The DNA of the CDR3 is TGCGCCAGCAGCTGGAACCGGGACACGAACTATGGCTACACCTTC.

The chain joins TRBV6-5 to TRBJ1-1, with TRBD1 identical over 8 bases. The CDR3 extends over 13 amino acids. V lost 6 bases, J lost 6 bases, and 6 bases stayed unmatched. CDR1 and CDR2 (germline): MNHEY, SVGAGI. The CDR3 protein is CASRTGVGAEAFF. The CDR3 region has the DNA TGTGCCAGCAGGACAGGGGTCGGGGCTGAAGCTTTCTTT.

The chain carries TRBV24-1 and TRBJ1-2; no definite D call. V lost 5 bases to trimming and J lost 14 bases, with 5 bases between them. The CDR3 contains 8 residues. Germline-derived CDR1 and CDR2 are KGHDR and SFDVKD. The CDR3 coding sequence is TGTGCCACCAGTGGACATACCTTC. Protein: CATSGHTF.

The J gene is TRBJ1-2, the V gene TRBV3-1 (or the pseudogene TRBV3-2); 7 bases match TRBD1. After removal of 1 base from V and 4 bases from J, the junction contained 6 bases not matched to a gene. CDR3 length equals 15 residues. Per the germline V gene, CDR1 is LGHDT and CDR2 is YNNKEL (reference sequence). CDR3 sequence: CASSQGAGGLYGYTF. Here the CDR3 DNA reads TGTGCCAGCAGCCAAGGGGCAGGGGGGCTCTATGGCTACACCTTC.

The chain links TRBV29-1 to TRBJ1-2; D not resolved. The CDR3 loop spans 13 amino acids. The germline gives CDR1 SQVTM, CDR2 ANQGSEA. V dropped 3 bases and J dropped 1 base, with 9 bases sitting between them. CDR3 nucleotides: TGCAGCGTTGAGGCAGCTTTTAACTATGGCTACACCTTC. It translates to CSVEAAFNYGYTF.